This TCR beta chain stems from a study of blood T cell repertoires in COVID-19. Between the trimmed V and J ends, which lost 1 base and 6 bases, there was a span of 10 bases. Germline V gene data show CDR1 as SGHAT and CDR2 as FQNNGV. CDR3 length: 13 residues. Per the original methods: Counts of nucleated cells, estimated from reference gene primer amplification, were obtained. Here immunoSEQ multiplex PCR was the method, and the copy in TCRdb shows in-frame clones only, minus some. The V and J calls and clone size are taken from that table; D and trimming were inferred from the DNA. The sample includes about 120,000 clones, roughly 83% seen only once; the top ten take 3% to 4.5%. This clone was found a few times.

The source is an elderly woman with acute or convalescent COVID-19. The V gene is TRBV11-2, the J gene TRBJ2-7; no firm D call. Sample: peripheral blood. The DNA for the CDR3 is TGTGCCAGCAGCTTAGGGGCCGTCGGCGAGCAGTACTTC. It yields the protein CASSLGAVGEQYF.